This TCR beta chain was sequenced during a study of blood T cell repertoires in COVID-19. Study in general: From the United States, Italy and Spain came samples of acute and convalescent COVID-19.

The protocol was immunoSEQ multiplex PCR, while the TCRdb copy is restricted to in-frame clones and leaves out a portion. The sample has 150,000 to 200,000 clones, about three quarters seen once; the top ten hold 2.5% to 3.5%. Germline V CDR1 and CDR2: GTSNPN, SVGIG (reference sequence). V dropped 8 bases and J dropped 0 bases, with 14 bases sitting between them. This CDR3 comprises 14 residues. Sequenced input: peripheral blood. This chain links TRBV30 with TRBJ1-3; weak D call: TRBD1 (5 bases). The origin of this receptor is a woman older than 75 with active or convalescent COVID-19. The CDR3, as DNA: TGTGCCAGTAGCAGGGATCTCTCTGGAAACACCATATATTTT. This encodes CASSRDLSGNTIYF.